There are many counts of the clone carrying this TCR beta chain. This record comes from a study of control samples from healthy donors and cancer patients. TCRdb keeps only in-frame clones here, not all; method: immunoSEQ multiplex PCR. The table lists roughly 130,000 clones, approximately 90% of them singletons. CDR3 length equals 12 residues. V lost 4 bases to trimming and J lost 6 bases, with 8 bases between them. CDR1 is SGHNT, CDR2 YENEEA, per germline. Sequencing input: blood. This chain connects TRBV11-3 to TRBJ2-3; D unresolved. This TCR was recovered from a man aged 18 to 30 in good health. The CDR3 DNA is TGTGCCAGCAGCTCCTGGTCCGATACGCAGTATTTT. Amino acid sequence: CASSSWSDTQYF.